This T cell receptor (beta chain) was captured in a study of blood T cells in healthy people across ages. The germline CDR1 and CDR2 sequences are SQVTM and ANQGSEA. The CDR3 is made up of 12 amino acids. V shed 4 bases and J shed 8 bases, with 14 bases lying between them. A second roughly 7 to 12 cycle PCR used barcoded and J-beta primers. A template-switch adaptor with 12 random nucleotides tagged each cDNA molecule. TCRdb passed the 5' RACE reads through MiXCR, listing each CDR3 protein once. The sample contains around 710,000 distinct CDR3 sequences, roughly two fifths of which appear only once. Notes on the study in general: Versus aged donors, long-lived donors had higher diversity and more naive CD4+ cells.

They isolated at least 6 million PBMCs from each sample. This clonotype came up a few times. Its target is unknown. The sequencing sample was made of blood. The clonotype comes from a woman aged 55-75 years in good health. The rearrangement joins TRBV29-1 to TRBJ1-1; the D is unclear. The CDR3 nucleotides are TGCAGCGTTGTCTTGAGGCGAACCGAAGCTTTCTTT. This encodes CSVVLRRTEAFF.